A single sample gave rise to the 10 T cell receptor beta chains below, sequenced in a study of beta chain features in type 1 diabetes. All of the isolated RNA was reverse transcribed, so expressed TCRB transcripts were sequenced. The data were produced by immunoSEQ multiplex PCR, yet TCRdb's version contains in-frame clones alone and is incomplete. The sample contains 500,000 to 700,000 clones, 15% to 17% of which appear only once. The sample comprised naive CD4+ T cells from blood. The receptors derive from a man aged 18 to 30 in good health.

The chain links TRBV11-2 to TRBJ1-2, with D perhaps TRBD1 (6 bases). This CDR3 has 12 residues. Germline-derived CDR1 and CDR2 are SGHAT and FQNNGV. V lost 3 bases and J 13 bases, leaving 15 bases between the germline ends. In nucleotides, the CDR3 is TGTGCCAGCAGCTTGGGTGACAGGCGAACCACCTTC. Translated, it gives CASSLGDRRTTF. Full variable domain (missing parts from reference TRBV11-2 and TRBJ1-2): EAGVAQSPRYKIIEKRQSVAFWCNPISGHATLYWYQQILGQGPKLLIQFQNNGVVDDSQLPKDRFSAERLKGVDSTLKIQPAKLEDSAVYLCASSLGDRRTTFGSGTRLTVV.

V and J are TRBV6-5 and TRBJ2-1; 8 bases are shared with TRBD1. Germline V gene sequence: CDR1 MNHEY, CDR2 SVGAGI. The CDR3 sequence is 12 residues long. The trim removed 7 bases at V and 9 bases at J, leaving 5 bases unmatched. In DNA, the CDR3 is TGTGCCAGCACGGACAGGGCCGGTGAGCAGTTCTTC. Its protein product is CASTDRAGEQFF.

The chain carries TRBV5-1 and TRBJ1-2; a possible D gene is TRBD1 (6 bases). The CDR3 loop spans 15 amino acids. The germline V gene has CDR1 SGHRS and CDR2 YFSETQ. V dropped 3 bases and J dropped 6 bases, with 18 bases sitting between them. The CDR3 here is CASSSFLLQGHGYTF. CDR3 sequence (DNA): TGCGCCAGCAGCTCCTTTTTATTACAGGGCCATGGCTACACCTTC. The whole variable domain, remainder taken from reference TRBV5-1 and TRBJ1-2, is KAGVTQTPRYLIKTRGQQVTLSCSPISGHRSVSWYQQTPGQGLQFLFEYFSETQRNKGNFPGRFSGRQFSNSRSEMNVSTLELGDSALYLCASSSFLLQGHGYTFGSGTRLTVV.

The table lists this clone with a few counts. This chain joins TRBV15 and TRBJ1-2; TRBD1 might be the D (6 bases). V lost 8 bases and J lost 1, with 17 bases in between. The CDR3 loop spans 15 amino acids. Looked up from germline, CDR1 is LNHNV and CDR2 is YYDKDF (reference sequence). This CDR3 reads CATLKGEVRNYGYTF. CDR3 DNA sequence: TGTGCCACCTTGAAGGGGGAGGTTCGTAACTATGGCTACACCTTC.

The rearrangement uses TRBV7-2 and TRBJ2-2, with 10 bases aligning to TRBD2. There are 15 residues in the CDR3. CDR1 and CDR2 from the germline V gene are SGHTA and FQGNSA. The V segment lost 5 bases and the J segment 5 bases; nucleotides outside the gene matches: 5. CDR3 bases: TGTGCCAGCAGCCTTAGGACTAGCGGTACCGGGGAGCTGTTTTTT. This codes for CASSLRTSGTGELFF.

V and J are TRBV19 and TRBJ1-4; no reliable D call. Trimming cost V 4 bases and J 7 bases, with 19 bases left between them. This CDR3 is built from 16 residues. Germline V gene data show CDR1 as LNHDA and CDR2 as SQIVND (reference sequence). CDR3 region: CASSTDQALGSEKLFF. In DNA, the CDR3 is TGTGCCAGTAGTACGGATCAGGCCCTAGGGAGTGAAAAACTGTTTTTT.

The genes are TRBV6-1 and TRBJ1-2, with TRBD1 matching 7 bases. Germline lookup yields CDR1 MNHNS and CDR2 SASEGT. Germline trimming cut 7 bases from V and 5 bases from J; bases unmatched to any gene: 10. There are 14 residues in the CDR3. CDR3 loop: CASKGTDLTYGYTF. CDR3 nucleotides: TGTGCCAGCAAGGGGACAGATTTAACTTATGGCTACACCTTC.

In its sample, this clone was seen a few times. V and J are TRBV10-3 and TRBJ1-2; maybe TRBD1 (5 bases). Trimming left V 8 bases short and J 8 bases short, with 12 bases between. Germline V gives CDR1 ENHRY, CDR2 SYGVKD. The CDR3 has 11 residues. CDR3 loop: CAIGTGLGYTF. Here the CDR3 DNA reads TGTGCCATCGGGACGGGTTTAGGCTACACCTTC.

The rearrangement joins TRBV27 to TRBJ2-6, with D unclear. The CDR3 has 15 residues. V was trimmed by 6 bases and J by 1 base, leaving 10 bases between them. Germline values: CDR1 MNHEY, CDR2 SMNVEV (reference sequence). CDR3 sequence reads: CASSPWSSGANVLTF. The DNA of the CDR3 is TGTGCCAGCAGCCCCTGGAGTTCTGGGGCCAACGTCCTGACTTTC. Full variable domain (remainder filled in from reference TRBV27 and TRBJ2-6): EAQVTQNPRYLITVTGKKLTVTCSQNMNHEYMSWYRQDPGLGLRQIYYSMNVEVTDKGDVPEGYKVSRKEKRNFPLILESPSPNQTSLYFCASSPWSSGANVLTFGAGSRLTVL.

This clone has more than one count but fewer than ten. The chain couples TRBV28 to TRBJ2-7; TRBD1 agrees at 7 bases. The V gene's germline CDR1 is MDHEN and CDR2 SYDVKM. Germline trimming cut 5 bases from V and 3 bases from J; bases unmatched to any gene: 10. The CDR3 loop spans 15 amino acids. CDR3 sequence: CASSPPGAGGYEQYF. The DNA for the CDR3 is TGTGCCAGCAGTCCTCCCGGGGCAGGGGGCTACGAGCAGTACTTC.